Here is one TCR beta chain with its context. Its antigen is as yet unknown. The libraries of TRB cDNA were constructed through 5' RACE using UMI labels. TCRdb reprocessed the 5' RACE reads, with one entry per CDR3 protein and no DNA. The specimen's table records some 130,000 distinct CDR3 sequences. This CDR3 is built from 16 residues. Germline V gene data show CDR1 as MNHNY and CDR2 as SVGAGI (reference sequence). These data are taken from a study of CXCR3-negative and CXCR3-positive naive CD8 T cells. Study-wide points: The TRB CDR3s that CXCR3-positive naive cells carried were more hydrophobic than those of CXCR3-negative naive cells.

Sequencing input: naive CXCR3+ CD8+ T cells from blood. As for subset: CD45RO-CCR7+CD27+CD95- naive CD8+ T cells expressing CXCR3 (TNR3+). This receptor was obtained from a human donor in good health. Some clones in this sample may be carry-over from other donors' samples. The chain uses TRBV6-6 and TRBJ2-1; the TCRdb call, TRBD2, lacks DNA for checking. The CDR3 is CASSLGLAGGPSEQFF.